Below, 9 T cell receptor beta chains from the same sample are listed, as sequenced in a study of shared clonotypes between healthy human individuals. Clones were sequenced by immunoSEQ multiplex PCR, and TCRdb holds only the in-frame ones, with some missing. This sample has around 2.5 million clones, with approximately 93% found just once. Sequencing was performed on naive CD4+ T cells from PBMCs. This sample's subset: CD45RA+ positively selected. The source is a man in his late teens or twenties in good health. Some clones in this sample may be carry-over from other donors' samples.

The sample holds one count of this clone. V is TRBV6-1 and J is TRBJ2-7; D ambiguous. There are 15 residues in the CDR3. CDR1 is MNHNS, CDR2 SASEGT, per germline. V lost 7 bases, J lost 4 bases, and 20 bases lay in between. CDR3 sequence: CASNNPGQWQYEQYF. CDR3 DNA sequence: TGTGCCAGCAACAACCCGGGTCAGTGGCAATACGAGCAGTACTTC.

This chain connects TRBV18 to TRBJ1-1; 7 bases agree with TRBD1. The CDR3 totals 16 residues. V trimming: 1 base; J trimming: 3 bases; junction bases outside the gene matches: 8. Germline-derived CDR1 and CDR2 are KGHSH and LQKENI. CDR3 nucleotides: TGTGCCAGCTCACCACTAAGGACAGGAGTATACACTGAAGCTTTCTTT. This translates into CASSPLRTGVYTEAFF.

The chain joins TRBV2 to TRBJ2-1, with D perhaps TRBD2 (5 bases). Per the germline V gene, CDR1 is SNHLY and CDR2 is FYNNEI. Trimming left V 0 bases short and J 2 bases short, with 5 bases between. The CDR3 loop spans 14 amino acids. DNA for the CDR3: TGTGCCAGCAGTGAAGCTAGCGCCTACAATGAGCAGTTCTTC. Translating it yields CASSEASAYNEQFF.

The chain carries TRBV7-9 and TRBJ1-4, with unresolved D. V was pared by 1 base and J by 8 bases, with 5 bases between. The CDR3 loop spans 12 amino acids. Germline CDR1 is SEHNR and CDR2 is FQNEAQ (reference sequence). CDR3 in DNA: TGTGCCAGCAGCTTAGGAGTGGAAAAACTGTTTTTT. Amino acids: CASSLGVEKLFF.

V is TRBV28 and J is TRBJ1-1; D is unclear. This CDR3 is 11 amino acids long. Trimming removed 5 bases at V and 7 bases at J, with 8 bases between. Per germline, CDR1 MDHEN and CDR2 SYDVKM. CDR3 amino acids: CASSPPGEAFF. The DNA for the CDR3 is TGTGCCAGCAGTCCCCCTGGTGAAGCTTTCTTT. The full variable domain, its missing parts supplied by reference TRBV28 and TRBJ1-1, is DVKVTQSSRYLVKRTGEKVFLECVQDMDHENMFWYRQDPGLGLRLIYFSYDVKMKEKGDIPEGYSVSREKKERFSLILESASTNQTSMYLCASSPPGEAFFGQGTRLTVV.

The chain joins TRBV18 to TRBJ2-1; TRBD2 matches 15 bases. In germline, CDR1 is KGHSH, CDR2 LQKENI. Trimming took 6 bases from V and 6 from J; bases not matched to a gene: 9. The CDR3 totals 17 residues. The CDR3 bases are TGTGCCAGCTCCCTGGGACTAGCGGGAGGTAAAACCAATGAGCAGTTCTTC. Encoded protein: CASSLGLAGGKTNEQFF. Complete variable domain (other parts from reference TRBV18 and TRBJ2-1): NAGVMQNPRHLVRRRGQEARLRCSPMKGHSHVYWYRQLPEEGLKFMVYLQKENIIDESGMPKERFSAEFPKEGPSILRIQQVVRGDSAAYFCASSLGLAGGKTNEQFFGPGTRLTVL.

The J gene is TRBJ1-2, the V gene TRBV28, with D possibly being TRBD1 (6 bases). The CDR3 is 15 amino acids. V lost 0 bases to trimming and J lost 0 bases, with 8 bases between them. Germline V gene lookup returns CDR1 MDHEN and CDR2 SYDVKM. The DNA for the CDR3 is TGTGCCAGCAGTTTATGGGGGGGCACTAACTATGGCTACACCTTC. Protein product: CASSLWGGTNYGYTF.

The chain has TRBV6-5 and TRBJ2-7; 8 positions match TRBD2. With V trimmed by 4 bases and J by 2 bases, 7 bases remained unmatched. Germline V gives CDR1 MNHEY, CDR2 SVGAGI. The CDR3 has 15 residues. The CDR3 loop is CASSSPGGVPYEQYF. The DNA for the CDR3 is TGTGCCAGCAGTTCCCCGGGAGGGGTTCCCTACGAGCAGTACTTC.

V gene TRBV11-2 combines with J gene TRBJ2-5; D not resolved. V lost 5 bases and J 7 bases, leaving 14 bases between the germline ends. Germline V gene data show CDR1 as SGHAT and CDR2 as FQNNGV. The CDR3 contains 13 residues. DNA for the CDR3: TGTGCCAGCAGCCCTTCGGGCCTCTGGACCCAGTACTTC. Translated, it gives CASSPSGLWTQYF.